Each of the 24 T cell receptor beta chains below was sequenced from the same sample in a study of blood T cell repertoires in COVID-19. Clones were read by immunoSEQ multiplex PCR, and TCRdb kept only the in-frame ones, dropping some. Found here are over 350,000 clones, roughly 89% of them singletons; the top ten hold 1.4% to 1.5%. Sequences were obtained from peripheral blood. These receptors originate from a woman younger than 45 with active or convalescent COVID-19.

This rearrangement joins TRBV5-1 to TRBJ1-1, with 8 bases fitting TRBD1. Germline values: CDR1 SGHRS, CDR2 YFSETQ. CDR3 length equals 20 residues. Trimming cost V 4 bases and J 0 bases; bases outside gene matches: 20. The CDR3 is CASSLGSIGRGLGVNTEAFF. CDR3 in DNA: TGCGCCAGCAGCCTGGGGTCGATCGGCAGGGGGCTTGGGGTGAACACTGAAGCTTTCTTT.

Here the CDR3 reads CASSYWIGEGHSPLHF. As DNA, the CDR3 is TGTGCCAGCAGTTACTGGATTGGAGAGGGCCATTCACCCCTCCACTTT. The rearrangement links TRBV6-2 or TRBV6-3 to TRBJ1-6; D is ambiguous. CDR1 is MNHEY and CDR2 is SVGEGT in the germline V gene. Trimming pared 1 base from V and 8 bases from J, leaving 15 bases between. CDR3 size: 16 residues.

The V and J genes are TRBV7-9 and TRBJ1-1, with 9 bases matching TRBD1. Losses at the gene ends were 5 bases for V and 0 bases for J; bases not matched to a gene: 4. Germline V lookup: CDR1 SEHNR, CDR2 FQNEAQ (reference sequence). The CDR3 has 15 amino acids. DNA of the CDR3: TGTGCCAGCAGCGAAGGACAGGGGATGAACACTGAAGCTTTCTTT. As protein: CASSEGQGMNTEAFF.

The chain couples TRBV28 to TRBJ1-5, with 10 bases fitting TRBD1. The CDR3 length is 15 residues. V shed 5 bases and J 4 bases; nucleotides not matched to a gene: 5. The germline CDR1 and CDR2 sequences are MDHEN and SYDVKM. Here the CDR3 reads CASSKGQGPNQPQHF. The CDR3 DNA reads as TGTGCCAGCAGTAAGGGACAGGGGCCGAATCAGCCCCAGCATTTT.

The rearrangement uses TRBV24-1 and TRBJ2-7; 10 bases align to TRBD1. Trimming removed 4 bases from V and 0 bases from J; junction bases left unmatched: 17. From germline, CDR1 is KGHDR and CDR2 SFDVKD. This CDR3 spans 20 amino acids. The DNA for the CDR3 is TGTGCCACCAGTGACGATATTAAGACAGGGGGCTGGTTCAGCTCCTACGAGCAGTACTTC. The encoded protein is CATSDDIKTGGWFSSYEQYF.

The rearrangement uses TRBV12-3 or TRBV12-4 and TRBJ2-5, with TRBD1 as a possible D gene (5 bases). Trimming left V 6 bases short and J 3 bases short, with 11 bases between. This CDR3 is built from 13 residues. CDR3 protein: CASSPGKKETQYF. The CDR3 DNA follows: TGTGCCAGCAGCCCAGGGAAAAAAGAGACCCAGTACTTC.

This clone has only a few counts. This chain connects TRBV19 to TRBJ1-2, with D hard to call. In germline, CDR1 is LNHDA, CDR2 SQIVND (reference sequence). The CDR3 totals 14 residues. The V end was cut by 7 bases, the J end by 8 bases, with 20 bases between. The CDR3 here is CASNSPRGNFGYTF. CDR3 DNA sequence: TGTGCCAGTAATAGCCCGAGAGGGAATTTCGGCTACACCTTC.

This clone was observed once. V and J are TRBV5-4 and TRBJ2-4; the D gene is possibly TRBD2 (5 bases). Trimming took off 0 bases at V and 0 bases at J, with 10 bases between the two ends. The CDR3 sequence is 16 residues long. Germline CDR1 reads SGHNT; CDR2 reads YYREEE (reference sequence). The CDR3 nucleotides read TGTGCCAGCAGCTTGGGCAGCGGAGTAGCCAAAAACATTCAGTACTTC. This codes for CASSLGSGVAKNIQYF.

The chain has TRBV7-9 and TRBJ2-5; perhaps TRBD2 as D (5 bases). With 3 bases removed from V and 5 bases from J, the gap between germline ends came to 10 bases. The CDR3 runs 13 residues. Germline CDR1 is SEHNR and CDR2 is FQNEAQ (reference sequence). The CDR3 region has the DNA TGTGCCAGCAGCTTGGTCGGGGAGGAGACCCAGTACTTC. Its translation is CASSLVGEETQYF.

The CDR3 here is CASSSAGIGTGGELFF. The CDR3 bases are TGTGCCAGTAGTTCCGCAGGGATAGGTACCGGGGGGGAGCTGTTTTTT. The chain carries TRBV19 and TRBJ2-2; D is possibly TRBD1 (5 bases). Germline assignment: CDR1 LNHDA and CDR2 SQIVND (reference sequence). V gave up 5 bases and J gave up 8 bases, with 21 bases separating them. This CDR3 has 16 amino acids.

This clone appeared a few times. This chain connects TRBV19 to TRBJ1-2, with 7 bases lining up with TRBD1. With 4 bases clipped from V and 4 bases from J, the junction kept 12 bases outside the gene matches. This CDR3 contains 16 residues. Looked up from germline, CDR1 is LNHDA and CDR2 is SQIVND (reference sequence). In DNA form, the CDR3 reads TGTGCCAGTAGTACCCATGACAGGGCGTTTCTCTATGGCTACACCTTC. It is translated as CASSTHDRAFLYGYTF.

The genes are TRBV5-4 and TRBJ2-3; D is possibly TRBD2 (5 bases). Germline CDR1 and CDR2: SGHNT and YYREEE (reference sequence). Deletions cut 0 bases from V and 4 bases from J, with 18 bases between. This CDR3 contains 17 residues. CDR3 sequence (DNA): TGTGCCAGCAGCTTGGCCCAAGCGGACGAAATCCCAGATACGCAGTATTTT. Translated: CASSLAQADEIPDTQYF.

To note about this clone: A read error may account for a junction end that differs from germline. This chain uses TRBV14 with TRBJ2-4, with 9 bases aligning to TRBD1. CDR1 and CDR2 (germline): SGHDN, FVKESK. This CDR3 is built from 11 residues. The CDR3: CASSFGQGFDF. The CDR3 bases are TGTGCCAGCAGCTTCGGACAGGGGTTTGACTTC.

CDR3 region: CASGRQATNYGYTF. CDR3 nucleotide sequence: TGTGCCAGCGGGCGACAGGCTACTAACTATGGCTACACCTTC. This chain links TRBV2 with TRBJ1-2; a possible D gene is TRBD1 (6 bases). The CDR3 totals 14 residues. The V gene lost 8 bases and the J gene lost 0 bases, with 13 bases spanning the gap. CDR1 is SNHLY and CDR2 is FYNNEI in the germline V gene.

The chain combines TRBV6-2 or TRBV6-3 with TRBJ1-1, with 7 bases identical to TRBD1. CDR1 MNHEY and CDR2 SVGEGT come from the germline V gene. The trim removed 5 bases at V and 7 bases at J, leaving 13 bases unmatched. The CDR3 covers 15 residues. In DNA, the CDR3 is TGTGCCAGCAGTGGAGCCCGACAGGGAGAAGGTGAAGCTTTCTTT. Protein sequence: CASSGARQGEGEAFF.

The chain uses TRBV5-1 and TRBJ2-7; maybe TRBD2 (6 bases). This CDR3 is 14 amino acids long. Germline CDR1 SGHRS, CDR2 YFSETQ. Trimming removed 4 bases at V and 2 bases at J, with 13 bases between. The CDR3 loop reads CASSPVTSPYEQYF. CDR3 sequence (DNA): TGCGCCAGCAGCCCAGTAACTAGCCCCTACGAGCAGTACTTC.

The V and J genes are TRBV5-1 and TRBJ1-2; 9 bases match TRBD1. The V gene's germline CDR1 is SGHRS and CDR2 YFSETQ. V gave up 5 bases and J gave up 3 bases; unmatched junction bases: 5. The CDR3 is 14 residues long. The CDR3 DNA follows: TGCGCCAGCAGGACGGGACAGGGTGACTATGGCTACACCTTC. Protein sequence: CASRTGQGDYGYTF.

The chain employs TRBV18 and TRBJ1-1, with 7 nucleotides matching TRBD1. The CDR3 is 17 residues long. Losses at the gene ends were 2 bases for V and 0 bases for J; bases not matched to a gene: 9. The V gene's germline CDR1 is KGHSH and CDR2 LQKENI. In nucleotides, the CDR3 is TGTGCCAGCTCACCAATGTTTACGGGACAGATGAACACTGAAGCTTTCTTT. This translates into CASSPMFTGQMNTEAFF.

The chain uses TRBV27 and TRBJ2-2, with TRBD2 matching over 7 bases. V was pared by 5 bases and J by 2 bases, with 2 bases of the junction left unmatched. The CDR3 contains 14 residues. Germline values: CDR1 MNHEY, CDR2 SMNVEV (reference sequence). The CDR3 DNA follows: TGTGCCAGCAGTGGGACTATAAACACCGGGGAGCTGTTTTTT. Translation: CASSGTINTGELFF.

The chain joins TRBV19 to TRBJ2-2; the D gene is possibly TRBD1 (5 bases). The CDR3 has 14 amino acids. The V and J ends lost 10 bases and 5 bases respectively, with 17 bases between them. Per the germline V gene, CDR1 is LNHDA and CDR2 is SQIVND (reference sequence). Written as DNA, the CDR3 is TGTGCCACCTCAGGGTTAAGGTGGACCGGGGAGCTGTTTTTT. This codes for CATSGLRWTGELFF.

V is TRBV19 and J is TRBJ2-5, with TRBD1 matching 7 bases. V dropped 6 bases and J dropped 5; count of bases not matched to a gene: 9. The CDR3 has 14 amino acids. Germline lookup yields CDR1 LNHDA and CDR2 SQIVND (reference sequence). CDR3 nucleotide sequence: TGTGCCAGTAGCCCAAACAGGGGTAGGGAGACCCAGTACTTC. It translates to CASSPNRGRETQYF.

The chain recombines TRBV4-1 with TRBJ2-7; perhaps TRBD2 as D (5 bases). The CDR3 totals 13 residues. Germline V gene sequence: CDR1 MGHRA, CDR2 YSYEKL. The V end was cut by 2 bases, the J end by 2 bases, with 7 bases between. The CDR3 protein is CASSQQAAYEQYF. The CDR3 nucleotides read TGCGCCAGCAGCCAACAAGCGGCCTACGAGCAGTACTTC.

The V gene is TRBV5-1, the J gene TRBJ1-1; tentative D call: TRBD1 (5 bases). Germline loops: CDR1 SGHRS, CDR2 YFSETQ. This CDR3 comprises 13 residues. V lost 6 bases, J lost 0 bases, and 9 bases lay in between. The CDR3 DNA is TGCGCCAGCATGGGGCACCTGAACACTGAAGCTTTCTTT. The encoded protein is CASMGHLNTEAFF.

This sequence joins TRBV12-3 or TRBV12-4 and TRBJ2-7, with TRBD2 as a possible D gene (6 bases). The CDR3 extends over 11 amino acids. V lost 3 bases and J 11 bases, leaving 11 bases between the germline ends. CDR3 region: CASSLGGQKYF. DNA for the CDR3: TGTGCCAGCAGTTTGGGAGGACAAAAGTACTTC.